Following are 17 T cell receptor beta chains from one sample sequenced in a study of blood T cell repertoires in COVID-19 (dated by TCRdb to the early 2020s). Libraries were prepared through the immunoSEQ multiplex PCR assay. TCRdb carries this immuneACCESS record with in-frame sequences only. Its versions omit some clonotypes, under half of them owing to an unresolved V gene in the studies checked, with the rest unexplained. The table for this sample lists 200,000 to 250,000 clones; 86% of them were counted only once. The ten largest clones take up 3% to 3.5% of the sample. The sample comprised PBMCs or T cells enriched from blood (not recorded which). The receptor set was obtained from a woman in her fifties or sixties in a cohort exposed to, infected with or recovered from COVID-19 (not recorded which).

The chain has TRBV3-1 (or the pseudogene TRBV3-2) and TRBJ2-1; TRBD1 might be the D (6 bases). Trimming removed 4 bases from V and 3 bases from J, with 13 bases in between. This CDR3 spans 15 amino acids. In germline, CDR1 is LGHDT, CDR2 YNNKEL (reference sequence). The CDR3 DNA is TGTGCCAGCAGCCGGGGGCCTAGCAGCTACAATGAGCAGTTCTTC. It is translated as CASSRGPSSYNEQFF.

This chain uses TRBV28 with TRBJ2-7; the match to TRBD2 covers 9 bases. The ends lost 2 bases at V and 3 bases at J; junction bases unmatched: 26. Looked up from germline, CDR1 is MDHEN and CDR2 is SYDVKM. The CDR3 runs 22 residues. CDR3 loop: CASSLTTSLGGGATKPNYEQYF. CDR3 bases: TGTGCCAGCAGTTTAACCACCAGTCTAGGCGGGGGGGCTACGAAACCTAACTACGAGCAGTACTTC.

The gene calls are TRBV5-1 and TRBJ1-1, with 7 nucleotides matching TRBD1. V shed 7 bases and J 1 base; nucleotides not matched to a gene: 4. This CDR3 is 13 amino acids long. Looked up from germline, CDR1 is SGHRS and CDR2 is YFSETQ. In nucleotides, the CDR3 is TGCGCCAGCGCTAAGGGGGCGAACACTGAAGCTTTCTTT. This encodes CASAKGANTEAFF.

The chain combines TRBV11-2 with TRBJ1-5, with 7 bases fitting TRBD1. The CDR3 contains 13 residues. Per the germline V gene, CDR1 is SGHAT and CDR2 is FQNNGV. The trim removed 6 bases at V and 3 bases at J, leaving 2 bases unmatched. Written as DNA, the CDR3 is TGTGCCAGCAGAGGGACAGACAATCAGCCCCAGCATTTT. Amino acids: CASRGTDNQPQHF.

The CDR3 reads CASSPDRWGYTF. CDR3 DNA: TGTGCCAGCAGTCCGGACAGATGGGGCTACACCTTC. This chain uses TRBV6-5 with TRBJ1-2, with a possible D match to TRBD1 (6 bases). Germline-derived CDR1 and CDR2 are MNHEY and SVGAGI. The germline V and J ends were trimmed by 5 bases and 8 bases, with 12 bases remaining between them. The CDR3 spans 12 residues.

This chain joins TRBV30 and TRBJ1-1; perhaps TRBD1 as D (5 bases). CDR3 length: 13 amino acids. Per germline, CDR1 GTSNPN and CDR2 SVGIG (reference sequence). V lost 5 bases to trimming and J lost 3 bases, with 13 bases between them. The CDR3, as DNA: TGTGCCTGGTATATAGGGGCGGACACTGAAGCTTTCTTT. It codes for CAWYIGADTEAFF.

CDR3 nucleotide sequence: TGTGCCAGCAGCTTGGTGGCGGGGGGGATGGGAGAGACCCAGTACTTC. Protein product: CASSLVAGGMGETQYF. V is TRBV5-4 and J is TRBJ2-5; 9 nucleotides line up with TRBD2. The CDR3 runs 16 residues. With V trimmed by 0 bases and J by 4 bases, 7 bases remained unmatched. Germline V gene lookup returns CDR1 SGHNT and CDR2 YYREEE (reference sequence).

The chain has TRBV29-1 and TRBJ1-4, with 8 bases that match TRBD1. Losses at the gene ends were 5 bases for V and 5 bases for J; bases not matched to a gene: 1. Germline-derived CDR1 and CDR2 are SQVTM and ANQGSEA. This CDR3 comprises 12 residues. In DNA form, the CDR3 reads TGCAGCGTTAGACAGGGGAATGAAAAACTGTTTTTT. Translated, it gives CSVRQGNEKLFF.

The chain joins TRBV29-1 to TRBJ2-3; the match to TRBD1 covers 8 bases. Germline V gene sequence: CDR1 SQVTM, CDR2 ANQGSEA. CDR3 length equals 14 residues. V trimming: 5 bases; J trimming: 5 bases; junction bases outside the gene matches: 9. The CDR3 reads CSVSAGGLGDTQYF. The CDR3, as DNA: TGCAGCGTTTCAGCAGGGGGCTTGGGAGATACGCAGTATTTT.

The CDR3 sequence is CASSFVAGISTDTQYF. The CDR3 DNA reads TGTGCCAGCAGTTTTGTAGCGGGAATTAGCACAGATACGCAGTATTTT. The V call is TRBV28, the J call TRBJ2-3, with 8 bases identical to TRBD2. Germline V CDR1 and CDR2: MDHEN, SYDVKM. V gave up 3 bases and J gave up 0 bases; unmatched junction bases: 5. The CDR3 has 16 residues.

V gene TRBV5-5 combines with J gene TRBJ1-2; D may be TRBD1 (6 bases). The V end lost 3 bases, the J end lost 8 bases, and 26 bases lay between the germline ends. There are 17 residues in the CDR3. In germline, CDR1 is SGHKS, CDR2 YYEKEE (reference sequence). CDR3 region: CASSYRQVATNTKGYTF. In DNA form, the CDR3 reads TGTGCCAGCAGCTATAGACAGGTGGCCACAAATACGAAAGGCTACACCTTC.

This rearrangement joins TRBV5-1 to TRBJ2-3; 7 bases agree with TRBD1. V lost 4 bases and J lost 2; bases outside the gene matches: 7. The CDR3 length is 15 residues. Germline V gene data show CDR1 as SGHRS and CDR2 as YFSETQ. CDR3 bases: TGCGCCAGCAGCCCCACAGGGGTATCCACAGATACGCAGTATTTT. This encodes CASSPTGVSTDTQYF.

This clone was counted once. This chain uses TRBV27 with TRBJ1-2; D not certain. The CDR3 runs 13 residues. CDR1 MNHEY and CDR2 SMNVEV come from the germline V gene (reference sequence). V was trimmed by 6 bases and J by 5 bases, leaving 13 bases between them. In DNA form, the CDR3 reads TGTGCCAGCAGCTCCCAGGCGGGTTATGGCTACACCTTC. The encoded protein is CASSSQAGYGYTF.

The chain employs TRBV5-4 and TRBJ1-2; tentatively, D is TRBD1 (5 bases). Trimming shortened V by 4 bases and J by 4 bases, and 14 bases separated the two germline ends. In germline, CDR1 is SGHNT, CDR2 YYREEE (reference sequence). There are 14 residues in the CDR3. CDR3 coding DNA: TGTGCCAGCAGCGAGGGACTGCTCGCCTATGGCTACACCTTC. The encoded protein is CASSEGLLAYGYTF.

The chain combines TRBV7-8 with TRBJ2-1; 16 bases are a match to TRBD2. The J segment lost 4 bases and the V segment lost 4 bases, leaving 7 bases of the junction unmatched. Germline V gene lookup returns CDR1 SGHVS and CDR2 FQNEAQ. The CDR3 length is 18 residues. The CDR3 nucleotides are TGTGCCAGCAGCTCGGGACTAGCGGGGGGGCGTTATTACAATGAGCAGTTCTTC. It yields the protein CASSSGLAGGRYYNEQFF.

Remarks on this clone: Within the sample, other DNA sequences also encode this same CDR3. This chain links TRBV19 with TRBJ2-7; TRBD1 is a possible D gene (6 bases). The CDR3 runs to 15 residues. V lost 1 base to trimming and J lost 3 bases, with 13 bases between them. From germline, CDR1 is LNHDA and CDR2 SQIVND (reference sequence). The chain's CDR3 is CASSIGTGWNYEQYF. The DNA for the CDR3 is TGTGCCAGTAGTATAGGAACAGGGTGGAACTACGAGCAGTACTTC.

The chain carries TRBV6-5 and TRBJ2-1; 8 bases map to TRBD2. Germline CDR1 is MNHEY and CDR2 is SVGAGI. The V segment lost 6 bases and the J segment 3 bases; nucleotides outside the gene matches: 7. The CDR3 runs 15 residues. The CDR3 sequence: CASSSFAGGYNEQFF. The CDR3 nucleotides read TGTGCCAGCAGCTCGTTTGCGGGGGGCTACAATGAGCAGTTCTTC.